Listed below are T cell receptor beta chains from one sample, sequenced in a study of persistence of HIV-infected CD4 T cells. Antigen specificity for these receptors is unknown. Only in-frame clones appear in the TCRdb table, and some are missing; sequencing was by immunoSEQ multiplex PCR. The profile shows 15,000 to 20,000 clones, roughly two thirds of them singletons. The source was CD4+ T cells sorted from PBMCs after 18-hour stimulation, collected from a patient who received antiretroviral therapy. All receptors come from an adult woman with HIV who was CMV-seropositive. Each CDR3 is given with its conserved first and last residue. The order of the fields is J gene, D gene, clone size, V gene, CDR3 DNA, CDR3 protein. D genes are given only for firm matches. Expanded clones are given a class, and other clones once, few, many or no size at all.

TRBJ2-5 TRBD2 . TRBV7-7 TGTGCCAGCAGCTTAGGGCGGGGGATACAAGAGACCCAGTACTTC CASSLGRGIQETQYF
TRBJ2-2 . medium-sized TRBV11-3 TGTGCCAGCAGCTTAATGACCGGGGAGCTGTTTTTT CASSLMTGELFF
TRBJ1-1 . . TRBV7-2 TGTGCCAGCAGCTCGTACAGGGCCACTGAAGCTTTCTTT CASSSYRATEAFF
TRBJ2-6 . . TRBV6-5 TGTGCCAGCGGGCCCCAGAGCTCTGGGGCCAACGTCCTGACTTTC CASGPQSSGANVLTF
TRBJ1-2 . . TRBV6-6 TGTGCCAGCACTTACGGAGGGTCAGAGGCCTATGGCTACACCTTC CASTYGGSEAYGYTF
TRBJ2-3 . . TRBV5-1 TGCGCCAGCAGCCTACAGGTTAGCACAGATACGCAGTATTTT CASSLQVSTDTQYF
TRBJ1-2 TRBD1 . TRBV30 TGTGCCTGGGGGGGACAGGGGTACCATGGCTACACCTTC CAWGGQGYHGYTF
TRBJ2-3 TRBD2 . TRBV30 TGTGCCTGGGGAGGGACAGGGACTACTAGCGGGGGAATTTCTAGCACAGATACGCAGTATTTT CAWGGTGTTSGGISSTDTQYF
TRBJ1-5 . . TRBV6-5 TGTGCCAGCAGGCAAGGGGGACCGTCTAATCAGCCCCAGCATTTT CASRQGGPSNQPQHF
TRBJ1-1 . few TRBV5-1 TGCGCCAGCAGCTTGATGGGGGGAGACTCTGAAGCTTTCTTT CASSLMGGDSEAFF
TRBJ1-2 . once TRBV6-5 TGTGCCAGCAGTTACAAGCGGGGGGCGACTAACTATGGCTACACCTTC CASSYKRGATNYGYTF